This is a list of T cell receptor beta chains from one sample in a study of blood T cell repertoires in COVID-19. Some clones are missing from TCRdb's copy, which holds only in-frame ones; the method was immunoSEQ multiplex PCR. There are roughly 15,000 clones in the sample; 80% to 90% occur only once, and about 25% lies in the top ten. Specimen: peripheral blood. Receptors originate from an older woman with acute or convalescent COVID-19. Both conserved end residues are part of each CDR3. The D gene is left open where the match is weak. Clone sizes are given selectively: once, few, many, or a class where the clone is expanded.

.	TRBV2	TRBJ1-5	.	CASSEGSRGQPQHF
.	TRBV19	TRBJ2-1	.	CASSMLGPGNEQFF
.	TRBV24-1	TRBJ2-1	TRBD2	CATSEAIGLDYGEQFF
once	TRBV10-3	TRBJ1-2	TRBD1	CASRGTDQYGYTF
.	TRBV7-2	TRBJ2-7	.	CASSLGAFSSYEQYF
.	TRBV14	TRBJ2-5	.	CASSQDSLKRFQETQYF
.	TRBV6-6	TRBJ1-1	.	CASSLPPTWAMNTEAFF
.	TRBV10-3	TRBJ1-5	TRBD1	CAISDRDSLQPQHF
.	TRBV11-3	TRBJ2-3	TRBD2	CASSAGLEAGTDTQYF
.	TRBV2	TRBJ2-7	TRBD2	CASSLPGLAGPRQYF
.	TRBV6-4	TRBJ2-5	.	CATSGVAEQETQYF
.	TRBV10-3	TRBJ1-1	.	CAISEGQGINTEAFF
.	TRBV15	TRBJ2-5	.	CATSSLGGVAETQYF
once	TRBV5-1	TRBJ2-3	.	CASSRGNGDTQYF
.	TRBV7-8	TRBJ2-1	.	CASSRTGTEQFF
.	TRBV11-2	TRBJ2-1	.	CASSLVIGNNEQFF
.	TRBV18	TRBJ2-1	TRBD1	CASSPGTGGPSEQFF
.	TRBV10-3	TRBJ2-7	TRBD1	CAISGGQGGYEQYF